This entry features one TCR beta chain sequence. Its antigen remains unknown. Germline lookup yields CDR1 SNHLY and CDR2 FYNNEI. With V trimmed by 2 bases and J by 4 bases, 9 bases remained unmatched. The CDR3 extends over 16 amino acids. The data belong to a study of CD8+ T cells in alopecia areata. Notes on the study in general: Mice showed TCR sharing more clearly than patients did, possibly owing to HLA.

Extraction of RNA preceded its reverse transcription into cDNA, which served as the sequencing template. Measured with immunoSEQ multiplex PCR; TCRdb has only the in-frame clones, and not every one. The sample holds 100,000 to 120,000 clones; roughly 59% are singletons and the top ten take 20% to 25%. V and J are TRBV2 and TRBJ1-2; 8 nucleotides align to TRBD1. This sequence originates from a human donor in good health. Input material: CD8+ T cells sorted from blood. The chain's CDR3 is CASSESAARGLYGYTF. The CDR3 DNA is TGTGCCAGCAGTGAATCGGCGGCCAGGGGGCTCTATGGCTACACCTTC.